The 16 T cell receptor beta chains below come from one sample, sequenced in a study of graft-versus-host responses after intestinal transplantation. Sequencing used immunoSEQ multiplex PCR; TCRdb keeps in-frame clones, though not all of them. The data show roughly 40,000 clones, over 75% seen once. The source was PBMCs, collected 524 days after transplant. The receptors shown here come from a human patient who received an intestinal transplant, so some T cells may come from the graft donor.

J is TRBJ2-7 and V is TRBV11-1, with TRBD1 matching over 8 bases. The germline V gene encodes CDR1 SGHAT and CDR2 FQDESV (reference sequence). This CDR3 comprises 15 residues. The V gene end was trimmed by 2 bases and the J gene end by 3 bases; junction bases not matched to a gene: 6. DNA of the CDR3: TGTGCCAGCAGCTTATACACAGGGGGGAACTACGAGCAGTACTTC. Encoded protein: CASSLYTGGNYEQYF.

Here the CDR3 DNA reads TGCGCCAGCAGCCAAGATCCGGGTAGAAGCGGGGGGGGGAATGAGCAGTTCTTC. Translating it yields CASSQDPGRSGGGNEQFF. The rearrangement links TRBV4-1 to TRBJ2-1; 10 nucleotides match TRBD2. This CDR3 region has 18 residues. Trimming took 0 bases from V and 7 from J; bases not matched to a gene: 12. CDR1 is MGHRA and CDR2 is YSYEKL in the germline V gene.

This clone was picked up one time. The V gene is TRBV19, the J gene TRBJ2-1; the D gene could be TRBD1 or TRBD2 (5 bases each). V was trimmed by 8 bases and J by 6 bases, leaving 11 bases between them. Germline CDR1 reads LNHDA; CDR2 reads SQIVND (reference sequence). CDR3 length: 12 amino acids. CDR3 sequence reads: CASQYGGNEQFF. The CDR3 bases are TGTGCCAGTCAGTATGGGGGCAATGAGCAGTTCTTC.

The chain couples TRBV18 to TRBJ1-4, with 9 bases that match TRBD1. Germline lookup yields CDR1 KGHSH and CDR2 LQKENI. This CDR3 has 18 amino acids. V shed 3 bases and J 2 bases; nucleotides not matched to a gene: 10. The CDR3 reads CASSPPGQGLSTNEKLFF. The CDR3 nucleotides read TGTGCCAGCTCACCCCCGGGACAGGGTTTATCGACTAATGAAAAACTGTTTTTT.

The chain carries TRBV6-5 and TRBJ1-1; TRBD1 might be the D (5 bases). The CDR3 spans 13 residues. CDR1 and CDR2 (germline): MNHEY, SVGAGI. The V and J ends lost 6 bases and 7 bases respectively, with 15 bases between them. CDR3 nucleotides: TGTGCCAGCAGCCGGGACGGGACTTATGAAGCTTTCTTT. Amino acid sequence: CASSRDGTYEAFF.

The V call is TRBV28, the J call TRBJ1-1; 8 bases align to TRBD1. The CDR3 is made up of 17 amino acids. V dropped 8 bases and J dropped 1; count of bases not matched to a gene: 15. CDR1 MDHEN and CDR2 SYDVKM come from the germline V gene. CDR3 residues: CASLSRDQGAENTEAFF. The CDR3 DNA is TGTGCCAGCTTATCGAGGGACCAGGGGGCGGAGAACACTGAAGCTTTCTTT.

The chain couples TRBV6-1 to TRBJ2-5; 12 nucleotides align to TRBD2. V lost 5 bases, J lost 3 bases, and 4 bases stayed unmatched. Germline assignment: CDR1 MNHNS and CDR2 SASEGT. CDR3 length equals 15 residues. In DNA form, the CDR3 reads TGTGCCAGCAGTCTAGCGGGAGGGCCCGAAGAGACCCAGTACTTC. Protein product: CASSLAGGPEETQYF.

V and J are TRBV28 and TRBJ1-3; D remains ambiguous. The CDR3 consists of 12 residues. The V end lost 6 bases, the J end lost 8 bases, and 11 bases lay between the germline ends. The V gene's germline CDR1 is MDHEN and CDR2 SYDVKM. The CDR3 DNA reads as TGTGCCAGCAGCCCCGGCCGGGACACCATATATTTT. It encodes CASSPGRDTIYF.

This clone was detected only once. This chain uses TRBV5-1 with TRBJ2-3, with 8 bases identical to TRBD1. Germline values: CDR1 SGHRS, CDR2 YFSETQ. This CDR3 comprises 16 residues. V lost 4 bases and J lost 4; bases outside the gene matches: 11. CDR3 protein: CASSRPGQAGADTQYF. The DNA of the CDR3 is TGCGCCAGCAGCCGGCCGGGACAGGCGGGCGCAGATACGCAGTATTTT.

The V gene is TRBV11-2, the J gene TRBJ1-1; possibly TRBD1 for D (5 bases). This CDR3 has 13 residues. The germline V gene has CDR1 SGHAT and CDR2 FQNNGV. Between the trimmed V and J ends, which lost 5 bases and 5 bases, there was a span of 12 bases. Here the CDR3 reads CASSRVEGTEAFF. The CDR3 bases are TGTGCCAGCAGCAGGGTGGAGGGGACTGAAGCTTTCTTT. The full variable domain, rest sourced from reference TRBV11-2 and TRBJ1-1, is EAGVAQSPRYKIIEKRQSVAFWCNPISGHATLYWYQQILGQGPKLLIQFQNNGVVDDSQLPKDRFSAERLKGVDSTLKIQPAKLEDSAVYLCASSRVEGTEAFFGQGTRLTVV.

This clone was found once. V gene TRBV28 combines with J gene TRBJ1-5; 8 nucleotides align to TRBD1. The J segment lost 2 bases and the V segment lost 6 bases, leaving 6 bases of the junction unmatched. The CDR3 has 15 amino acids. Per the germline V gene, CDR1 is MDHEN and CDR2 is SYDVKM. The DNA of the CDR3 is TGTGCCAGCAGGTATACAGGGGGAGGCAATCAGCCCCAGCATTTT. Residues: CASRYTGGGNQPQHF.

The chain combines TRBV30 with TRBJ1-5, with 8 bases lining up with TRBD1. V was pared by 7 bases and J by 5 bases, with 10 bases of the junction left unmatched. Germline V gene data show CDR1 as GTSNPN and CDR2 as SVGIG (reference sequence). The CDR3 is 14 amino acids. In DNA, the CDR3 is TGTGCCTATGCCGACAGGGGCGGCTATCAGCCCCAGCATTTT. As protein: CAYADRGGYQPQHF.

The CDR3 bases are TGTGCCAGCTCACCGAAAGAAAACTATGGCTACACCTTC. Protein product: CASSPKENYGYTF. The chain uses TRBV18 and TRBJ1-2; no clear D gene. Germline assignment: CDR1 KGHSH and CDR2 LQKENI. V lost 3 bases, J lost 2 bases, and 7 bases lay in between. This CDR3 has 13 amino acids.

The V call is TRBV27, the J call TRBJ2-5; possibly TRBD1 or TRBD2 for D (5 bases each). The length of the CDR3 is 18 residues. The germline gives CDR1 MNHEY, CDR2 SMNVEV (reference sequence). Trimming removed 0 bases at V and 5 bases at J, with 22 bases between. In DNA, the CDR3 is TGTGCCAGCAGTTTATCGTACCCCCCGGGACCACTAGGGGAGACCCAGTACTTC. Translated: CASSLSYPPGPLGETQYF.

This clone was observed a handful of times. This chain links TRBV19 with TRBJ1-1; D is ambiguous. Germline loops: CDR1 LNHDA, CDR2 SQIVND (reference sequence). There are 13 residues in the CDR3. Trimming left V 1 base short and J 8 bases short, with 11 bases between. CDR3 in amino acids: CASSIAPGREAFF. The CDR3 nucleotides are TGTGCCAGTAGTATAGCCCCCGGACGGGAAGCTTTCTTT.

The chain links TRBV5-4 to TRBJ1-3, with D perhaps TRBD1 (6 bases). Deletions cut 4 bases from V and 1 base from J, with 12 bases between. Germline CDR1 SGHNT, CDR2 YYREEE (reference sequence). This CDR3 region has 15 residues. The CDR3 nucleotides are TGTGCCAGCAGCGGCGGGACATTATCTGGAAACACCATATATTTT. Translation gives CASSGGTLSGNTIYF.